Sequencing of this T cell receptor (beta chain) was carried out in a study of PD-L1 blockade in urothelial cancer. The repertoire was sequenced with immunoSEQ multiplex PCR; TCRdb's copy has only in-frame clones and lacks some. The sample has tens of thousands of clones; 82% are singletons. The V gene's germline CDR1 is SGHRS and CDR2 YFSETQ. The CDR3 covers 15 residues. The junction had 6 bases not matched to a gene; V was cut back by 2 bases and J by 6 bases. This receptor was taken from a man aged 55 to 69 with urothelial cancer. Sequencing was performed on PBMCs, taken around atezolizumab (anti-PD-L1) treatment. The chain is built from TRBV5-1 and TRBJ2-3, with 10 bases fitting TRBD2. The chain's CDR3 is CASSLTLAGADTQYF. The DNA of the CDR3 is TGCGCCAGCAGCTTAACGCTAGCGGGGGCCGATACGCAGTATTTT.